The 6 T cell receptor beta chains given below trace back to one sample, sequenced in a study of T cells after yellow fever vaccination. A single record per CDR3 protein comes from TCRdb applying MiXCR to the 5' RACE reads. The data contain around 610,000 distinct CDR3 sequences, roughly 13% of them singletons. Specimen: PBMCs, collected on the day of the yellow fever booster vaccination. These receptors all stem from a young man who received the YFV17D yellow fever vaccine.

Here the CDR3 DNA reads TGCGCCAGCAGCCCAACGCAGGGCGGAGGCACTGAAGCTTTCTTT. It is translated as CASSPTQGGGTEAFF. The chain uses TRBV5-1 and TRBJ1-1, with a weak D call TRBD1 (5 bases). Germline lookup yields CDR1 SGHRS and CDR2 YFSETQ. CDR3 size: 15 residues. The V end was cut by 4 bases, the J end by 4 bases, with 17 bases between.

The V and J genes are TRBV20-1 and TRBJ2-7, with D unclear. Per the germline V gene, CDR1 is DFQATT and CDR2 is SNEGSKA (reference sequence). CDR3 length: 13 residues. Trimming removed 5 bases from V and 0 bases from J, with 11 bases in between. CDR3 amino acids: CSASTVVSYEQYF. The DNA for the CDR3 is TGCAGTGCTTCAACAGTAGTCTCCTACGAGCAGTACTTC.

This clonotype was detected ten times or more. The V gene is TRBV11-3, the J gene TRBJ2-1; no clear D gene. V was pared by 1 base and J by 6 bases, with 7 bases between. The CDR3 is 13 amino acids. Per the germline V gene, CDR1 is SGHNT and CDR2 is YENEEA. This CDR3 reads CASSLGSLNEQFF. The CDR3 coding sequence is TGTGCCAGCAGCTTAGGTAGCCTCAATGAGCAGTTCTTC.

This clonotype was seen only a few times. The chain employs TRBV7-2 and TRBJ2-7, with TRBD2 identical over 8 bases. J gave up 0 bases and V 5 bases, and 9 bases lay outside the gene matches. From germline, CDR1 is SGHTA and CDR2 FQGNSA. CDR3 size: 16 residues. The chain's CDR3 is CASSPGGRTSSYEQYF. The DNA of the CDR3 is TGTGCCAGCAGCCCGGGGGGGCGGACGAGCTCCTACGAGCAGTACTTC.

This clonotype was seen a handful of times. V usage is TRBV7-2 and J usage is TRBJ2-7; D call uncertain. Trimming took 3 bases from V and 2 from J, leaving 11 bases between them. Germline V lookup: CDR1 SGHTA, CDR2 FQGNSA. CDR3 length: 14 residues. CDR3 nucleotides: TGTGCCAGCAGCTTCGACGCGACCACCTACGAGCAGTACTTC. Translating gives CASSFDATTYEQYF.

The chain has TRBV7-2 and TRBJ2-3; TRBD2 aligns across 7 bases. The CDR3 runs to 14 residues. Germline V gene data show CDR1 as SGHTA and CDR2 as FQGNSA. V was clipped by 6 bases and J by 2 bases; unmatched bases: 5. CDR3 in DNA: TGTGCCAGCAGGACTAGCTTTAACACAGATACGCAGTATTTT. This gives the protein CASRTSFNTDTQYF.